This T cell receptor (beta chain) was captured by sequencing in a study of CXCR3-negative and CXCR3-positive naive CD8 T cells. The study, taken as a whole, reports: High diversity, comparable across both naive subsets, contrasted with much lower diversity in memory CD8+ cells. TRBV-TRBJ usage was similar across naive CXCR3 subsets but distinct in memory cells. Both naive subsets carried similar amounts of surface CD5, so TCR strength was inferred from TRB CDR3 properties.

This CDR3 region has 15 residues. Germline CDR1 reads MNHEY; CDR2 reads SMNVEV (reference sequence). TRB cDNA was prepared as libraries by UMI-labeled 5' RACE. TCRdb reworked the 5' RACE reads into one entry per CDR3 protein, no DNA. This sample contains 43,000 or so distinct CDR3 sequences. The naive CD8+ gate required CD45RO-CCR7+CD27+CD95- phenotype. Remarks on this clonotype: The antigen remains undetermined.

The TCR originated in a human donor in good health. Some clones in this sample may be carry-over from other donors' samples. What was sequenced was naive CXCR3- CD8+ T cells from blood. Described subset: CD45RO-CCR7+CD27+CD95- naive CD8+ T cells lacking CXCR3 (TNR3-). This chain joins TRBV27 and TRBJ2-7; the TCRdb D gene call, TRBD2, has no DNA to confirm it. The CDR3 region is CASGNPTSGGYEQYF.